The 11 T cell receptor beta chains below were found in one sample sequenced in a study of blood T cell repertoires in COVID-19. The table came from immunoSEQ multiplex PCR; TCRdb's copy has only in-frame clones and leaves some out. The profile covers hundreds of thousands of clones, with roughly 80% appearing a single time and more than 9% taken by the ten largest. Material: peripheral blood. The receptors were gathered from a woman aged 80 or over with acute or convalescent COVID-19.

This clone is a singleton in its sample. The chain carries TRBV6-6 and TRBJ2-3; 12 nucleotides line up with TRBD2. CDR3 size: 16 residues. Germline CDR1 reads MNHNY; CDR2 reads SVGAGI (reference sequence). The V and J ends lost 7 bases and 4 bases, in that order; junction bases with no gene match: 9. CDR3 sequence reads: CASTLPTSGGADTQYF. Written as DNA, the CDR3 is TGTGCCAGCACCTTACCGACTAGCGGGGGCGCAGATACGCAGTATTTT.

The chain recombines TRBV7-9 with TRBJ2-2, with D unresolved. With 5 bases removed from V and 5 bases from J, the gap between germline ends came to 15 bases. The CDR3 sequence is 15 residues long. From germline, CDR1 is SEHNR and CDR2 FQNEAQ (reference sequence). CDR3 nucleotides: TGTGCCAGCAGCAAAGACCCCCTAATAACCGGGGAGCTGTTTTTT. Translating gives CASSKDPLITGELFF. Complete variable domain (other parts from reference TRBV7-9 and TRBJ2-2): DTGVSQNPRHKITKRGQNVTFRCDPISEHNRLYWYRQTLGQGPEFLTYFQNEAQLEKSRLLSDRFSAERPKGSFSTLEIQRTEQGDSAMYLCASSKDPLITGELFFGEGSRLTVL.

The J gene is TRBJ2-1, the V gene TRBV7-3; 11 bases match TRBD2. The V segment lost 1 base and the J segment 5 bases; nucleotides outside the gene matches: 4. The V gene's germline CDR1 is SGHTA and CDR2 FQGTGA. The CDR3 length is 16 residues. CDR3 protein: CASSLIPSGGNNEQFF. The CDR3 nucleotides read TGTGCCAGCAGCTTAATTCCTAGCGGGGGGAACAATGAGCAGTTCTTC.

The gene calls are TRBV6-1 and TRBJ2-3; D remains ambiguous. The CDR3 extends over 14 amino acids. Germline values: CDR1 MNHNS, CDR2 SASEGT. V was shortened by 1 base and J by 2 bases, with 7 bases between the two germline ends. This CDR3 reads CASSEGPSTDTQYF. Written as DNA, the CDR3 is TGTGCCAGCAGTGAAGGGCCCTCCACAGATACGCAGTATTTT.

This chain connects TRBV25-1 to TRBJ1-5, with D possibly matching TRBD1 (6 bases). Trimming removed 2 bases at V and 6 bases at J, with 11 bases between. The CDR3 consists of 14 residues. Germline CDR1 is MGHDK and CDR2 is SYGVNS. This CDR3 is CASSEPEGGQPQHF. CDR3 DNA: TGTGCCAGCAGTGAACCGGAAGGGGGTCAGCCCCAGCATTTT.

The chain recombines TRBV2 with TRBJ2-7, with D maybe TRBD1 (5 bases). Germline V gives CDR1 SNHLY, CDR2 FYNNEI. V was cut by 8 bases and J by 2 bases, with 10 bases left in between. This CDR3 region has 12 residues. The CDR3 loop reads CASRQIPYEQYF. As DNA, the CDR3 is TGTGCCAGCCGACAGATACCCTACGAGCAGTACTTC. The full variable domain, rest sourced from reference TRBV2 and TRBJ2-7, is EPEVTQTPSHQVTQMGQEVILRCVPISNHLYFYWYRQILGQKVEFLVSFYNNEISEKSEIFDDQFSVERPDGSNFTLKIRSTKLEDSAMYFCASRQIPYEQYFGPGTRLTVT.

The V and J genes are TRBV28 and TRBJ1-2; D gene ambiguous. The CDR3 runs to 13 residues. The germline V and J ends were trimmed by 7 bases and 5 bases, with 14 bases remaining between them. Looked up from germline, CDR1 is MDHEN and CDR2 is SYDVKM. This CDR3 is CASIGGTRYGYTF. In DNA form, the CDR3 reads TGTGCCAGCATTGGAGGAACCCGGTATGGCTACACCTTC.

Turning to this clone: A junction boundary mismatches the germline segment, possibly from a read error. The genes are TRBV3-1 (or the pseudogene TRBV3-2) and TRBJ2-4; possibly TRBD1 for D (5 bases). Germline V gene lookup returns CDR1 LGHDT and CDR2 YNNKEL (reference sequence). The CDR3 sequence is 12 residues long. The CDR3 region is CASSQEDIIWNF. CDR3 bases: TGTGCCAGCAGCCAAGAGGACATAATCTGGAACTTC.

The chain carries TRBV5-1 and TRBJ1-4, with TRBD1 identical over 7 bases. CDR1 and CDR2 from the germline V gene are SGHRS and YFSETQ. V lost 4 bases to trimming and J lost 3 bases; unmatched junction nucleotides: 3. The length of the CDR3 is 14 residues. The DNA of the CDR3 is TGCGCCAGCAGCCAGGGACAGCCTAATGAAAAACTGTTTTTT. As protein: CASSQGQPNEKLFF.

The chain is built from TRBV2 and TRBJ2-1; 8 nucleotides match TRBD2. V lost 0 bases to trimming and J lost 7 bases; unmatched junction nucleotides: 17. Germline V gene lookup returns CDR1 SNHLY and CDR2 FYNNEI. CDR3 length: 19 amino acids. Written as DNA, the CDR3 is TGTGCCAGCAGTGAAGCTGCCCCGATGACTACGGGGGGGGGTAATGAGCAGTTCTTC. This codes for CASSEAAPMTTGGGNEQFF.

J is TRBJ2-7 and V is TRBV6-5; the match to TRBD1 covers 12 bases. Germline values: CDR1 MNHEY, CDR2 SVGAGI. V gave up 6 bases and J gave up 6 bases; unmatched junction bases: 6. The CDR3 contains 14 residues. CDR3 in amino acids: CASRRDRGLGEQYF. CDR3 DNA sequence: TGTGCCAGCAGGAGGGACAGGGGGCTCGGCGAGCAGTACTTC.